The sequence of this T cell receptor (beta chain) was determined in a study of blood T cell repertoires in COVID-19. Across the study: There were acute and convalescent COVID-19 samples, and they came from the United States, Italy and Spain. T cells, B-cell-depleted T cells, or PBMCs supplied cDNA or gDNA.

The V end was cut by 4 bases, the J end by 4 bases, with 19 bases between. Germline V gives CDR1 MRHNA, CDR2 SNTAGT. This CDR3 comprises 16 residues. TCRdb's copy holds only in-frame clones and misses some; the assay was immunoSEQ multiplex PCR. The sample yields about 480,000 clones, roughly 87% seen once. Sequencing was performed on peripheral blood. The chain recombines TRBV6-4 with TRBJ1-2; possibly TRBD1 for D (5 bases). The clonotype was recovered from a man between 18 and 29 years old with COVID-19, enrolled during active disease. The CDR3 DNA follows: TGTGCCAGCAGTGCTGGGGGAGGACTATACTCCTATGGCTACACCTTC. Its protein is CASSAGGGLYSYGYTF.